The 27 T cell receptor beta chains presented below share a single source sample, sequenced in a study of human T cells and chemical hapten exposure. Time point noted: patch test 2, 6 weeks after DPC sensitization. The treatment was: therapeutic diphenylcyclopropenone sensitization with weekly scalp DPC. MiXCR, applied by TCRdb to the RACE reads, yields one record per CDR3 protein. The sample consists of 65,000 to 95,000 distinct CDR3 sequences, about 6.6% of them appearing once. Sequencing used whole blood, obtained in connection with sensitization to the hapten diphenylcyclopropenone (DPC). Source of these receptors: a woman in her twenties or thirties with alopecia areata. Some clones in this sample may be carry-over from other donors' samples.

This clonotype was recorded a few times. This chain uses TRBV29-1 with TRBJ2-3; D tentatively reads TRBD1 or TRBD2 (6 bases each). With 5 bases removed from V and 2 bases from J, the gap between germline ends came to 14 bases. Germline loops: CDR1 SQVTM, CDR2 ANQGSEA. The CDR3 is 14 amino acids. Written as DNA, the CDR3 is TGCAGCGTTCGACTTAGGGGGGTCACAGATACGCAGTATTTT. This codes for CSVRLRGVTDTQYF.

In this sample, this clonotype turned up many times. The V and J genes are TRBV5-1 and TRBJ2-7; D gene unclear. V lost 2 bases, J lost 3 bases, and 6 bases lay in between. The germline gives CDR1 SGHRS, CDR2 YFSETQ. This CDR3 is 12 amino acids long. The chain's CDR3 is CASSLADYEQYF. The CDR3 DNA follows: TGCGCCAGCAGCTTAGCAGACTACGAGCAGTACTTC. The full variable domain, its missing parts supplied by reference TRBV5-1 and TRBJ2-7, is KAGVTQTPRYLIKTRGQQVTLSCSPISGHRSVSWYQQTPGQGLQFLFEYFSETQRNKGNFPGRFSGRQFSNSRSEMNVSTLELGDSALYLCASSLADYEQYFGPGTRLTVT.

Many counts were recorded for this clonotype. The gene calls are TRBV10-3 and TRBJ2-7, with D tentatively TRBD1 (6 bases). V was shortened by 1 base and J by 6 bases, with 16 bases between the two germline ends. This CDR3 region has 15 residues. The germline CDR1 and CDR2 sequences are ENHRY and SYGVKD. In DNA form, the CDR3 reads TGTGCCATCAGTGAGTGGATTAGTCAGGGGAGCGAGCAGTACTTC. This translates into CAISEWISQGSEQYF.

This clonotype showed up many times. This chain joins TRBV29-1 and TRBJ1-1; 8 bases match TRBD1. V lost 7 bases, J lost 3 bases, and 4 bases stayed unmatched. The CDR3 totals 12 residues. Germline-derived CDR1 and CDR2 are SQVTM and ANQGSEA. In nucleotides, the CDR3 is TGCAGCGGGTTACAGGGGGACACTGAAGCTTTCTTT. Protein: CSGLQGDTEAFF.

This clonotype was counted many times. This chain links TRBV20-1 with TRBJ2-7, with TRBD2 matching over 11 bases. This CDR3 comprises 13 residues. CDR1 is DFQATT and CDR2 is SNEGSKA in the germline V gene (reference sequence). Here the CDR3 DNA reads TGCAGCGCCAGACTAGCGGGGACCTACGAGCAGTACTTC. Its translation: CSARLAGTYEQYF.

This clonotype occurred many times. The rearrangement uses TRBV24-1 and TRBJ1-2; D call uncertain. V gave up 2 bases and J gave up 2 bases, with 8 bases separating them. Germline CDR1 reads KGHDR; CDR2 reads SFDVKD. The CDR3 totals 14 residues. Here the CDR3 DNA reads TGTGCCACCAGTGATTCGGGGTCGAACTATGGCTACACCTTC. Protein sequence: CATSDSGSNYGYTF.

In this sample, this clonotype turned up many times. This chain joins TRBV20-1 and TRBJ2-7; 7 bases match TRBD1. The CDR3 length is 14 residues. Germline V gives CDR1 DFQATT, CDR2 SNEGSKA (reference sequence). Trimming took 2 bases from V and 6 from J; bases not matched to a gene: 10. CDR3 sequence: CSARKPGQHFEQYF. The DNA for the CDR3 is TGCAGTGCTAGAAAACCGGGACAGCACTTCGAGCAGTACTTC.

With regard to this clonotype: A much larger clone is a single base away; this may be a read error. The chain employs TRBV7-2 and TRBJ1-6; 7 positions match TRBD1. Trimming removed 1 base from V and 3 bases from J; junction bases left unmatched: 0. The CDR3 length is 15 residues. Germline V gene data show CDR1 as SGHTA and CDR2 as FQGNSA. CDR3 coding DNA: TGTGCCAGCAGCTTAGGGGACAGCTATAATTCACCCCTCCACTTT. Its translation: CASSLGDSYNSPLHF.

Comments on this clonotype: This may arise from a read error, as a much more abundant clone is one base away. V usage is TRBV18 and J usage is TRBJ2-1; 10 bases agree with TRBD1. The germline gives CDR1 KGHSH, CDR2 LQKENI. This CDR3 spans 16 amino acids. Here the CDR3 DNA reads TGTGTCAGCTCACCCCGGACAGGGGGTATAGGGGATGAGCAGTTCTTC. Translation: CVSSPRTGGIGDEQFF.

At least ten counts were recorded for this clonotype. This chain connects TRBV5-1 to TRBJ1-3, with a tentative D call TRBD1 (6 bases). Trimming pared 1 base from V and 0 bases from J, leaving 14 bases between. The germline CDR1 and CDR2 sequences are SGHRS and YFSETQ. This CDR3 region has 17 residues. CDR3 bases: TGCGCCAGCAGCTTGTTATCGCAAGGGGGCTCTGGAAACACCATATATTTT. Amino acid sequence: CASSLLSQGGSGNTIYF.

The table lists this clonotype with many counts. V gene TRBV20-1 combines with J gene TRBJ1-2, with D possibly matching TRBD1 (6 bases). Trimming cost V 2 bases and J 7 bases, with 11 bases left between them. Germline-derived CDR1 and CDR2 are DFQATT and SNEGSKA (reference sequence). The CDR3 sequence is 12 residues long. This chain's CDR3 is CSARLSGAGYTF. The CDR3 bases are TGCAGTGCTAGATTGTCAGGGGCTGGCTACACCTTC.

There are many counts of this clonotype. The V and J genes are TRBV5-1 and TRBJ2-1; possible D gene TRBD2, 5 bases. The CDR3 contains 13 residues. The V end was cut by 5 bases, the J end by 10 bases, with 16 bases between. The germline V gene has CDR1 SGHRS and CDR2 YFSETQ. CDR3 DNA: TGCGCCAGCAGTTGGAGGCGTGGTGGGGAGCAGTTCTTC. It yields the protein CASSWRRGGEQFF.

This chain connects TRBV5-1 to TRBJ2-5, with 12 bases that match TRBD2. This CDR3 region has 15 residues. The V gene's germline CDR1 is SGHRS and CDR2 YFSETQ. V dropped 4 bases and J dropped 4; count of bases not matched to a gene: 5. CDR3 in amino acids: CASSPQLAGGETQYF. Here the CDR3 DNA reads TGCGCCAGCAGCCCACAACTAGCGGGGGGAGAGACCCAGTACTTC.

This clonotype was found many times. The gene calls are TRBV11-2 and TRBJ2-3, with TRBD1 identical over 7 bases. CDR1 and CDR2 from the germline V gene are SGHAT and FQNNGV. The J segment lost 5 bases and the V segment lost 3 bases, leaving 2 bases of the junction unmatched. This CDR3 has 13 residues. For the CDR3, the DNA is TGTGCCAGCAGCTTCTCAGGGGGAGATACGCAGTATTTT. Its translation: CASSFSGGDTQYF.

This clonotype was seen ten or more times. The genes are TRBV9 and TRBJ2-2, with 7 bases matching TRBD1. V was clipped by 3 bases and J by 4 bases; unmatched bases: 6. The CDR3 sequence is 15 residues long. Germline CDR1 and CDR2: SGDLS and YYNGEE. The DNA of the CDR3 is TGTGCCAGCAGCGCGGACAGGACAATCACCGGGGAGCTGTTTTTT. Amino acid sequence: CASSADRTITGELFF.

A few counts support this clonotype. The chain couples TRBV7-9 to TRBJ2-7, with D possibly matching TRBD1 (5 bases). The CDR3 runs 16 residues. Trimming cost V 5 bases and J 2 bases, with 19 bases left between them. Germline V gene sequence: CDR1 SEHNR, CDR2 FQNEAQ (reference sequence). CDR3 nucleotides: TGTGCCAGCAGCATCTTCCAAGGGGTCTCGGCCTACGAGCAGTACTTC. Residues: CASSIFQGVSAYEQYF.

This clonotype was observed a handful of times. The rearrangement links TRBV20-1 to TRBJ1-6; possible D gene TRBD1, 6 bases. Germline CDR1 and CDR2: DFQATT and SNEGSKA (reference sequence). V lost 4 bases, J lost 6 bases, and 13 bases lay in between. The CDR3 spans 14 residues. In DNA, the CDR3 is TGCAGTGCTAAACAGGGAGCCGCTAATTCACCCCTCCACTTT. Its protein is CSAKQGAANSPLHF.

The chain couples TRBV20-1 to TRBJ2-3, with a tentative D call TRBD2 (7 bases). Germline V gene lookup returns CDR1 DFQATT and CDR2 SNEGSKA (reference sequence). Between the trimmed V and J ends, which lost 1 base and 3 bases, there was a span of 14 bases. The CDR3 totals 15 residues. The CDR3 is CSARGVRGATDTQYF. The CDR3 region has the DNA TGCAGTGCTAGAGGAGTTCGGGGGGCGACAGATACGCAGTATTTT.

This clonotype has ten or more counts. The V call is TRBV5-1, the J call TRBJ1-4; possibly TRBD1 for D (5 bases). The length of the CDR3 is 14 residues. Germline assignment: CDR1 SGHRS and CDR2 YFSETQ. Trimming left V 2 bases short and J 3 bases short, with 8 bases between. The CDR3 protein is CASSFSGSNEKLFF. CDR3 DNA: TGCGCCAGCAGCTTCTCAGGGTCTAATGAAAAACTGTTTTTT.

This clonotype was picked up many times. The rearrangement links TRBV7-6 to TRBJ2-5; 9 bases agree with TRBD2. The junction had 7 bases not matched to a gene; V was cut back by 4 bases and J by 4 bases. Germline CDR1 reads SGHVS; CDR2 reads FNYEAQ. The CDR3 contains 15 residues. CDR3 DNA sequence: TGTGCCAGCAGCTACCTAGGCGGGGGGGGAGAGACCCAGTACTTC. The encoded protein is CASSYLGGGGETQYF.

This clonotype showed up just a few times. The chain is built from TRBV5-6 and TRBJ2-7; either TRBD1 or TRBD2 may fit D (5 bases each). The germline V gene encodes CDR1 SGHDT and CDR2 YYEEEE. This CDR3 has 15 amino acids. V lost 7 bases and J lost 5, with 22 bases in between. CDR3 loop: CASRDGMGRRNEQYF. The CDR3 DNA follows: TGTGCCAGCCGAGACGGTATGGGGCGGAGGAACGAGCAGTACTTC.

This clonotype was seen many times. The J gene is TRBJ2-6, the V gene TRBV6-5; perhaps TRBD1 as D (6 bases). The germline gives CDR1 MNHEY, CDR2 SVGAGI. V was shortened by 4 bases and J by 4 bases, with 8 bases between the two germline ends. This CDR3 contains 14 residues. CDR3 in amino acids: CASSFQGGANVLTF. The CDR3 DNA sequence: TGTGCCAGCAGTTTCCAGGGGGGGGCCAACGTCCTGACTTTC.

This clonotype was detected a few times. CDR3 in amino acids: CSASQYNYGYTF. CDR3 nucleotides: TGCAGTGCTTCACAGTATAACTATGGCTACACCTTC. The V gene is TRBV20-1, the J gene TRBJ1-2, with D unclear. This CDR3 has 12 amino acids. Looked up from germline, CDR1 is DFQATT and CDR2 is SNEGSKA (reference sequence). The V gene lost 5 bases and the J gene lost 1 base, with 8 bases spanning the gap.

In this sample, this clonotype turned up a few times. The J gene is TRBJ1-5, the V gene TRBV2, with 10 bases fitting TRBD1. Trimming cost V 4 bases and J 4 bases; bases outside gene matches: 1. The CDR3 is made up of 14 amino acids. Per the germline V gene, CDR1 is SNHLY and CDR2 is FYNNEI. In nucleotides, the CDR3 is TGTGCCAGCAGTGGGACAGGGGGTAATCAGCCCCAGCATTTT. As protein: CASSGTGGNQPQHF.

The table lists this clonotype with many counts. The V call is TRBV2, the J call TRBJ1-4; D remains unclear. The CDR3 consists of 12 residues. Germline CDR1 SNHLY, CDR2 FYNNEI. Trimming removed 8 bases from V and 7 bases from J, with 11 bases in between. The CDR3 loop is CASATNSEKLFF. The CDR3 DNA reads as TGTGCCAGCGCGACTAACAGTGAAAAACTGTTTTTT.

The chain has TRBV20-1 and TRBJ1-5; D unclear. The germline gives CDR1 DFQATT, CDR2 SNEGSKA (reference sequence). V shed 4 bases and J shed 0 bases, with 13 bases lying between them. The CDR3 totals 15 residues. The CDR3 is CSATLRKYSNQPQHF. The CDR3 DNA is TGCAGTGCTACCCTGCGAAAATATAGCAATCAGCCCCAGCATTTT.

This clonotype has ten or more counts. The chain couples TRBV7-6 to TRBJ2-7; TRBD2 aligns across 11 bases. V was pared by 6 bases and J by 0 bases, with 4 bases of the junction left unmatched. The CDR3 sequence is 15 residues long. In germline, CDR1 is SGHVS, CDR2 FNYEAQ. CDR3 in amino acids: CASSGTSGSSYEQYF. The CDR3 DNA is TGTGCCAGCAGTGGCACTAGCGGGAGCTCCTACGAGCAGTACTTC.